This TCR beta chain appears in the sequencing data of a study of PD-L1 blockade in urothelial cancer. General observations from the study: Pretreatment peripheral blood TCR clonality that fell below the median predicted better survival among the patients studied.

A word on this clone: Its antigen remains unidentified.

The CDR3 is 16 amino acids. V shed 4 bases and J 5 bases; nucleotides not matched to a gene: 11. The V gene's germline CDR1 is SGHRS and CDR2 YFSETQ. Specified time point: pretreatment peripheral blood. All patients carried locally advanced or metastatic urothelial carcinoma. Templates that were synthetic TCR analogs were spiked into each PCR. Produced via immunoSEQ multiplex PCR; TCRdb's table is partial and in-frame only. The repertoire consists of about 38,000 clones, with about 85% occurring once and the leading ten covering 13% to 15%. The V gene is TRBV5-1, the J gene TRBJ1-1, with 10 nucleotides matching TRBD1. Sequenced here: PBMCs, sampled around atezolizumab (anti-PD-L1) treatment. This TCR was recovered from a man at least 80 years old with urothelial cancer. CDR3 residues: CASSPPRQGALTEAFF. The DNA of the CDR3 is TGCGCCAGCAGCCCTCCCCGACAGGGGGCGCTGACTGAAGCTTTCTTT.